This TCR beta chain was obtained from a study of T cells in Graves' hyperthyroidism and ophthalmopathy. This clonotype was seen ten or more times. Template material for amplifying TCR beta CDR3 regions consisted of RNA transcripts. First-round RT-PCR with HTBI primers amplified the TCR CDR3 region. From the multiplex PCR reads, TCRdb called clonotypes with MiXCR, one entry per CDR3 protein. Among approximately 640,000 distinct CDR3 sequences listed, 15% to 20% were seen once. With 5 bases clipped from V and 4 bases from J, the junction kept 10 bases outside the gene matches. The germline V gene has CDR1 SGHTA and CDR2 FQGNSA. This CDR3 has 15 residues.

This TCR was sampled from a man aged 50 to 60 with Graves' hyperthyroidism. Source material: blood. This chain uses TRBV7-2 with TRBJ2-5, with TRBD1 matching 7 bases. CDR3 amino acids: CASSTRQGRTETQYF. The CDR3 DNA reads as TGTGCCAGCAGCACCCGACAGGGAAGAACAGAGACCCAGTACTTC.